This TCR beta chain emerged from a study of OX40 agonist ivuxolimab in advanced cancers. Whole-study context: Prior anti-PD-1, anti-PD-L1 or anti-CTLA-4 therapy did not bar entry, and approximately 43% had some. Three patients had partial responses: one hepatocellular carcinoma, two cutaneous melanoma.

CDR3 length: 13 residues. V lost 3 bases, J lost 4 bases, and 2 bases stayed unmatched. The V gene's germline CDR1 is SGHRS and CDR2 YFSETQ. People who had autoimmune disease history or systemic immunosuppression were excluded. Study results and caveats: In general, CD8+ T cells held more expanded clones than CD4+ did, on average.

Comments on this clone: Its antigen is still unknown.

TCRdb keeps only in-frame clones here, not all; method: immunoSEQ multiplex PCR. The sample carries about 73,000 clones, around four fifths recorded once. The TCR was taken from an adult with an advanced solid tumor such as melanoma, head and neck, liver or kidney cancer. J is TRBJ2-3 and V is TRBV5-1, with 7 bases matching TRBD1. The sample consisted of CD4+ or CD8+ T cells sorted from blood, taken in a trial of the OX40 agonist ivuxolimab. Written as DNA, the CDR3 is TGCGCCAGCAGCTGGGGACAGTCAGATACGCAGTATTTT. Translation gives CASSWGQSDTQYF.